This T cell receptor beta chain was recorded in a study of T-cell reconstitution after alpha-beta-depleted transplantation in children (TCRdb year 2016). Broadly, across the study: Using TCR repertoire profiling, the study followed T-cell immune reconstitution in a quantitative way in children after TCRalphabeta/CD19-depleted allogeneic hematopoietic cell transplantation.

Details on this clonotype: Its cognate antigen has yet to be identified. This likely comes from a read error, as the CDR3 has no conserved phenylalanine or tryptophan at its end.

Library preparation was by PCR. For sequencing, an Illumina HiSeq 2500 was employed. Molecular barcoding was employed in the preparation of TCR libraries, with unique molecular identifiers being used to normalize TCRbeta repertoire quantification. TCRdb trimmed public reads at Q25 via fastp, called clones via MiXCR and kept in-frame beta chains. Rows matching on CDR3 protein sequence are summarized as one entry with the most common DNA and genes. Recorded for this sample are some 240,000 distinct CDR3 sequences; 9.7% of them occurred a single time. Roughly 5.1% of the sample is taken by the ten largest. Taken from the germline V gene, the CDR1 and CDR2 loops are SGHAT and FQNNGV. The V and J ends are trimmed by 3 bases and 0 bases, leaving 5 bases between them. 13 amino acids form the CDR3, both terminal residues included. The read is trimmed to its CDR3 DNA, 39 bases read in frame from base 1.

The receptor was isolated from a human donor who donated a stem cell graft to a child with SCID. The sequences come from PBMCs from the stem cell graft donor, collected from the stem cell graft. This chain is built from TRBV11-2 and TRBJ1-1, with the D segment identity uncertain. The CDR3 here reads CASSFQMNTEAFL. The DNA sequence follows: TGTGCCAGCAGCTTTCAAATGAACACTGAAGCTTTCCTT.